The next 23 T cell receptor beta chains were all read from a single sample in a study of shared clonotypes between healthy human individuals. Sequencing was performed with immunoSEQ multiplex PCR; in TCRdb, only in-frame clones are kept and a portion is missing. The sample records about 820,000 clones, more than 85% being singletons. The naive CD8 population came from CD45RO-negative cells selected for CCR7, without terminally differentiated effector memory CD45RA+ cells. Sequencing was done on a sample of naive CD8+ T cells sorted from blood. Receptors originate from a man aged 25-45 years in good health.

This rearrangement joins TRBV6-5 to TRBJ2-2; D is uncertain. This CDR3 is built from 13 residues. Per germline, CDR1 MNHEY and CDR2 SVGAGI. Trimming took 4 bases from V and 1 from J, leaving 4 bases between them. CDR3 in amino acids: CASSFQNTGELFF. DNA for the CDR3: TGTGCCAGCAGTTTCCAGAACACCGGGGAGCTGTTTTTT.

This chain joins TRBV27 and TRBJ1-1; no reliable D call. The V end was cut by 0 bases, the J end by 10 bases, with 12 bases between. The CDR3 loop spans 13 amino acids. The germline V gene has CDR1 MNHEY and CDR2 SMNVEV (reference sequence). CDR3 in amino acids: CASSLSGEAVAFF. As DNA, the CDR3 is TGTGCCAGCAGTTTATCTGGCGAAGCGGTAGCTTTCTTT.

The gene calls are TRBV5-4 and TRBJ2-7; the match to TRBD2 covers 8 bases. V dropped 0 bases and J dropped 2; count of bases not matched to a gene: 4. The CDR3 spans 15 residues. CDR1 and CDR2 (germline): SGHNT, YYREEE (reference sequence). CDR3 DNA sequence: TGTGCCAGCAGCTTGGGATTCGGGAGGGCCTACGAGCAGTACTTC. This gives the protein CASSLGFGRAYEQYF.

CDR3: CASGEPWAEAFF. As DNA, the CDR3 is TGTGCCAGCGGGGAGCCGTGGGCTGAAGCTTTCTTT. The rearrangement joins TRBV19 to TRBJ1-1; no clear D. V was clipped by 9 bases and J by 6 bases, with 14 bases between them. The CDR3 has 12 amino acids. From germline, CDR1 is LNHDA and CDR2 SQIVND (reference sequence).

The rearrangement uses TRBV7-9 and TRBJ1-4; maybe TRBD1 (5 bases). V lost 5 bases, J lost 8 bases, and 15 bases lay in between. The CDR3 contains 14 residues. Germline V CDR1 and CDR2: SEHNR, FQNEAQ (reference sequence). This CDR3 reads CASSPVGGREKLFF. The CDR3 nucleotides are TGTGCCAGCAGCCCCGTTGGGGGGAGGGAAAAACTGTTTTTT.

Here the CDR3 DNA reads TGTGCCAGCAGTTACGGGTCTATATCCTCAGATACGCAGTATTTT. Its protein product is CASSYGSISSDTQYF. This sequence joins TRBV6-5 and TRBJ2-3; D gene ambiguous. V was cut by 2 bases and J by 4 bases, with 13 bases left in between. The CDR3 is 15 residues long. CDR1 and CDR2 from the germline V gene are MNHEY and SVGAGI.

This chain links TRBV11-2 with TRBJ2-1; 9 nucleotides line up with TRBD2. Germline assignment: CDR1 SGHAT and CDR2 FQNNGV. V gave up 3 bases and J gave up 6 bases; unmatched junction bases: 6. CDR3 size: 15 residues. In DNA form, the CDR3 reads TGTGCCAGCAGCTTCGGAGCGGGAGGTGGCAATGAGCAGTTCTTC. Translating gives CASSFGAGGGNEQFF. Supplemented by reference TRBV11-2 and TRBJ2-1, the full variable domain reads EAGVAQSPRYKIIEKRQSVAFWCNPISGHATLYWYQQILGQGPKLLIQFQNNGVVDDSQLPKDRFSAERLKGVDSTLKIQPAKLEDSAVYLCASSFGAGGGNEQFFGPGTRLTVL.

The DNA for the CDR3 is TGTGCCAGCAGCTTAGAGGTCCTCCTGAACACCGGGGAGCTGTTTTTT. Amino acids: CASSLEVLLNTGELFF. V gene TRBV7-9 combines with J gene TRBJ2-2; D unclear. CDR3 size: 16 residues. Germline V gives CDR1 SEHNR, CDR2 FQNEAQ (reference sequence). Trimming shortened V by 1 base and J by 1 base, and 10 bases separated the two germline ends.

V is TRBV28 and J is TRBJ1-5; D is uncertain. The CDR3 covers 16 residues. Germline loops: CDR1 MDHEN, CDR2 SYDVKM. V was clipped by 4 bases and J by 4 bases, with 17 bases between them. CDR3 amino acids: CASSSTSHWGNQPQHF. CDR3 nucleotides: TGTGCCAGCAGTTCCACTTCTCATTGGGGAAATCAGCCCCAGCATTTT.

The chain links TRBV2 to TRBJ2-2; no clear D gene. CDR1 SNHLY and CDR2 FYNNEI come from the germline V gene. The CDR3 consists of 14 residues. V lost 2 bases to trimming and J lost 0 bases, with 4 bases between them. CDR3 amino acids: CASSENTNTGELFF. CDR3 nucleotide sequence: TGTGCCAGCAGTGAAAACACGAACACCGGGGAGCTGTTTTTT.

The chain recombines TRBV7-9 with TRBJ2-7; 10 bases are shared with TRBD1. The CDR3 totals 15 residues. V trimming: 5 bases; J trimming: 2 bases; junction bases outside the gene matches: 6. The germline V gene has CDR1 SEHNR and CDR2 FQNEAQ (reference sequence). CDR3 protein: CASSPIGTGAYEQYF. The CDR3 DNA sequence: TGTGCCAGCAGCCCTATTGGGACAGGGGCCTACGAGCAGTACTTC.

V is TRBV25-1 and J is TRBJ2-7; tentative D call: TRBD1 (5 bases). This CDR3 comprises 15 residues. Trimming shortened V by 2 bases and J by 3 bases, and 14 bases separated the two germline ends. Germline CDR1 is MGHDK and CDR2 is SYGVNS. The CDR3 is CASSELSQGDYEQYF. The CDR3 nucleotides are TGTGCCAGCAGTGAACTCTCTCAAGGGGACTACGAGCAGTACTTC.

The chain uses TRBV11-1 and TRBJ1-6; no firm D call. Germline-derived CDR1 and CDR2 are SGHAT and FQDESV (reference sequence). This CDR3 spans 14 amino acids. With 5 bases removed from V and 6 bases from J, the gap between germline ends came to 11 bases. The CDR3 DNA reads TGTGCCAGCAGCGGGCAGGAACGTAATTCACCCCTCCACTTT. This codes for CASSGQERNSPLHF.

The chain couples TRBV7-9 to TRBJ2-1; no firm D call. Germline V gene sequence: CDR1 SEHNR, CDR2 FQNEAQ (reference sequence). Trimming left V 2 bases short and J 5 bases short, with 7 bases between. The length of the CDR3 is 13 residues. This chain's CDR3 is CASSLPPHNEQFF. The CDR3 DNA reads TGTGCCAGCAGCTTACCCCCCCACAATGAGCAGTTCTTC.

The chain couples TRBV6-1 to TRBJ2-7; tentatively, D is TRBD2 (5 bases). Trimming took 0 bases from V and 3 from J, leaving 15 bases between them. Germline V gene sequence: CDR1 MNHNS, CDR2 SASEGT. CDR3 length: 16 amino acids. CDR3 loop: CASSEAMAGALYEQYF. CDR3 bases: TGTGCCAGCAGTGAAGCGATGGCGGGCGCTCTCTACGAGCAGTACTTC.

The chain has TRBV10-2 and TRBJ2-4; D may be TRBD2 (5 bases). The germline gives CDR1 WSHSY, CDR2 SAAADI. V was shortened by 0 bases and J by 4 bases, with 13 bases between the two germline ends. This CDR3 is 16 amino acids long. CDR3 in DNA: TGCGCCAGCAGTGAGTCTGAGGGCCAGCGGAAAAACATTCAGTACTTC. This encodes CASSESEGQRKNIQYF.

This chain uses TRBV5-1 with TRBJ2-1, with TRBD2 matching over 8 bases. V dropped 5 bases and J dropped 5; count of bases not matched to a gene: 3. The CDR3 totals 13 residues. Germline CDR1 SGHRS, CDR2 YFSETQ. CDR3 in DNA: TGCGCCAGCAGTTTTAGCGGGGACAATGAGCAGTTCTTC. Amino acids: CASSFSGDNEQFF.

This clone was seen a single time. This chain joins TRBV29-1 and TRBJ2-7; D not resolved. V was clipped by 0 bases and J by 3 bases, with 9 bases between them. Germline-derived CDR1 and CDR2 are SQVTM and ANQGSEA. The CDR3 is made up of 13 amino acids. The CDR3 bases are TGCAGCGTTGAAGATGGAGAATTCTACGAGCAGTACTTC. This translates into CSVEDGEFYEQYF.

The rearrangement joins TRBV6-5 to TRBJ2-4; 9 bases align to TRBD1. Trimming removed 2 bases from V and 7 bases from J; junction bases left unmatched: 9. Per the germline V gene, CDR1 is MNHEY and CDR2 is SVGAGI. The CDR3 contains 16 residues. CDR3 sequence reads: CASSYTWTGEWNIQYF. In DNA form, the CDR3 reads TGTGCCAGCAGTTACACATGGACAGGGGAGTGGAACATTCAGTACTTC.

The V and J genes are TRBV28 and TRBJ1-2; D unclear. Germline V gives CDR1 MDHEN, CDR2 SYDVKM. The CDR3 covers 15 residues. V gave up 4 bases and J gave up 0 bases, with 12 bases separating them. The CDR3, as DNA: TGTGCCAGCAGTTCTATCTTTGTAGCTAACTATGGCTACACCTTC. It translates to CASSSIFVANYGYTF.

The genes are TRBV28 and TRBJ2-7, with 12 positions matching TRBD1. The CDR3 has 17 amino acids. Germline CDR1 reads MDHEN; CDR2 reads SYDVKM. The V segment lost 4 bases and the J segment 4 bases; nucleotides outside the gene matches: 11. This CDR3 is CASSYPSGQGALYEQYF. Written as DNA, the CDR3 is TGTGCCAGCAGTTATCCGTCGGGACAGGGGGCTTTGTACGAGCAGTACTTC.

This sequence joins TRBV9 and TRBJ2-3; 13 nucleotides agree with TRBD2. The CDR3 runs to 17 residues. Germline V CDR1 and CDR2: SGDLS, YYNGEE. V trimming: 4 bases; J trimming: 2 bases; junction bases outside the gene matches: 7. DNA for the CDR3: TGTGCCAGCAGCTTAAAAGGACTAGCGGGGGCCACAGATACGCAGTATTTT. Encoded protein: CASSLKGLAGATDTQYF.

The rearrangement uses TRBV29-1 and TRBJ2-5, with TRBD1 identical over 7 bases. This CDR3 has 12 amino acids. The germline V gene has CDR1 SQVTM and CDR2 ANQGSEA. V gave up 5 bases and J gave up 5 bases; unmatched junction bases: 5. The DNA for the CDR3 is TGCAGCGTTCAGGGGGTGATGGAGACCCAGTACTTC. Its translation: CSVQGVMETQYF. Full variable domain (rest looked up from reference TRBV29-1 and TRBJ2-5): SAVISQKPSRDICQRGTSLTIQCQVDSQVTMMFWYRQQPGQSLTLIATANQGSEATYESGFVIDKFPISRPNLTFSTLTVSNMSPEDSSIYLCSVQGVMETQYFGPGTRLLVL.